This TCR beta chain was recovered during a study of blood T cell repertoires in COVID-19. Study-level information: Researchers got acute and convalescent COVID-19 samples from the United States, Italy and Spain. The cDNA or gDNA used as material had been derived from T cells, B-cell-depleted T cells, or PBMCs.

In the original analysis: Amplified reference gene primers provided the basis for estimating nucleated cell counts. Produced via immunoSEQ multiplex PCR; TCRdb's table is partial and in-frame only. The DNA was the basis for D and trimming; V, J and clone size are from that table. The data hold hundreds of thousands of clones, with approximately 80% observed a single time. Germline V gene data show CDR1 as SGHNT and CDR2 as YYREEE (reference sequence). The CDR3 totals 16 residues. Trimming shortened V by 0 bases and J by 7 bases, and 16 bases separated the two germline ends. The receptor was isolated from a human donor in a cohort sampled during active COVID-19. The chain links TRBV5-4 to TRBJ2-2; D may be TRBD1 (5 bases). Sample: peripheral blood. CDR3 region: CASSLGARVAGGELFF. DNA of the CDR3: TGTGCCAGCAGCTTGGGGGCCAGGGTGGCTGGCGGGGAGCTGTTTTTT.